This T cell receptor beta chain stems from a study of a mutant IDH1 vaccine in newly diagnosed glioma. Study-level background: Males made up 62.5% and females approximately 38% of treated patients, whose mean age was roughly 40 years. Receipt of radiotherapy, temozolomide, or both preceded the study, and most received both. Findings and caveats of the study: Pseudoprogression appeared unlinked to shifts in leading peripheral T cell clonotypes.

Sequenced by immunoSEQ multiplex PCR; TCRdb stores in-frame clones only, minus some. This table has about 23,000 clones, roughly 92% appearing once. The V gene's germline CDR1 is SGHRS and CDR2 YFSETQ. Trimming pared 0 bases from V and 1 base from J, leaving 8 bases between. This CDR3 has 15 residues. The time point denotes: baseline, week 1 (first vaccination visit). This sample's treatment: pre-vaccination baseline after standard-of-care therapy. New IDH1-mutant, ATRX-lost WHO grade 3 or 4 astrocytomas occurred in donors. Turning to this clone: Its antigen is unidentified.

V usage is TRBV5-1 and J usage is TRBJ1-5; D is uncertain. This clonotype was sampled from a man aged 30 to 39 with glioma. This specimen consisted of PBMCs, obtained from a glioma patient treated with radiotherapy, temozolomide or both. CDR3 DNA sequence: TGCGCCAGCAGCTTGGGGGTGAGCAGCAATCAGCCCCAGCATTTT. Encoded protein: CASSLGVSSNQPQHF.